The 6 T cell receptor beta chains given below trace back to one sample, sequenced in a study of Ad26.COV2.S vaccination and SARS-CoV-2 variants. Sequencing used immunoSEQ multiplex PCR; TCRdb keeps in-frame clones, though not all of them. The sample lists around 450,000 clones, about 88% seen once, with roughly 2.5% in the top ten. Stated treatment: roughly 19 received Ad26.COV2.S at low or high dose, single or two shots; a few received placebo; per-sample allocation not given. Samples were taken on day 63 after the first vaccine or placebo injection. Sequenced material: peripheral blood, taken in a trial of Ad26.COV2.S vaccine versus placebo. All receptors derive from a person aged 18-65 years who received the Ad26.COV2.S COVID-19 vaccine or a placebo.

This chain uses TRBV13 with TRBJ2-7; either TRBD1 or TRBD2 may fit D (5 bases each). The CDR3 covers 15 residues. Germline V CDR1 and CDR2: PRHDT, FYEKMQ (reference sequence). V was trimmed by 3 bases and J by 3 bases, leaving 15 bases between them. Here the CDR3 DNA reads TGTGCCAGCAGCTTCCGATTAACGGGGCACTACGAGCAGTACGTC. It encodes CASSFRLTGHYEQYV.

The rearrangement uses TRBV19 and TRBJ2-7; D perhaps matches TRBD1 (6 bases). V shed 6 bases and J shed 4 bases, with 10 bases lying between them. The CDR3 length is 12 residues. CDR1 and CDR2 (germline): LNHDA, SQIVND (reference sequence). As DNA, the CDR3 is TGTGCCAGTAGCGCACAGGGTTACGAGCAGTACTTC. This translates into CASSAQGYEQYF.

The genes are TRBV5-8 and TRBJ1-1; D not resolved. Trimming shortened V by 2 bases and J by 1 base, and 15 bases separated the two germline ends. Germline V gene sequence: CDR1 SGHTS, CDR2 YDEGEE. This CDR3 has 16 amino acids. DNA of the CDR3: TGTGCCAGCAGCTTAGGGCCAGCCAGAGGGAACACTGAAGCTTTCTTT. Its protein is CASSLGPARGNTEAFF.

The rearrangement joins TRBV9 to TRBJ2-3; the D gene could be TRBD1 or TRBD2 (5 bases each). Trimming shortened V by 2 bases and J by 2 bases, and 9 bases separated the two germline ends. The CDR3 consists of 14 residues. Germline CDR1 and CDR2: SGDLS and YYNGEE. The CDR3 region has the DNA TGTGCCAGCAGCGTCCGGGACGTCACAGATACGCAGTATTTT. Translated, it gives CASSVRDVTDTQYF.

The genes are TRBV6-5 and TRBJ2-5, with a possible D match to TRBD1 (6 bases). This CDR3 is 11 amino acids long. V shed 2 bases and J shed 11 bases, with 9 bases lying between them. CDR1 is MNHEY and CDR2 is SVGAGI in the germline V gene. CDR3 sequence: CASSYRTVQYF. CDR3 nucleotides: TGTGCCAGCAGTTACCGGACAGTACAGTACTTC.

The rearrangement links TRBV5-1 to TRBJ2-7; D gene uncertain. Germline lookup yields CDR1 SGHRS and CDR2 YFSETQ. There are 12 residues in the CDR3. The V end was cut by 4 bases, the J end by 6 bases, with 11 bases between. CDR3 amino acids: CASSAIGGEQYF. DNA for the CDR3: TGCGCCAGCAGCGCTATCGGTGGCGAGCAGTACTTC. The whole variable domain, filled in from reference TRBV5-1 and TRBJ2-7, reads KAGVTQTPRYLIKTRGQQVTLSCSPISGHRSVSWYQQTPGQGLQFLFEYFSETQRNKGNFPGRFSGRQFSNSRSEMNVSTLELGDSALYLCASSAIGGEQYFGPGTRLTVT.